This T cell receptor (beta chain) derives from a study of T-cell reconstitution after alpha-beta-depleted transplantation in children. Findings and caveats of the study: Reportedly, alpha-beta T cells present about two months post-transplant originated from several hundred expanded clones of graft origin. TCRbeta diversity was high at day 60 in some patients (a result of surviving recipient T cells and thymic progenitors).

There are a few counts of this clonotype. What it recognizes is unknown. Preparing the TCRbeta library involved the use of unique molecular identifiers. TCRdb fed the PCR reads into MiXCR, producing one record per CDR3 protein. The table lists about 340,000 distinct CDR3 sequences, roughly 15% of them singletons, with approximately 38% in the top ten. The CDR3 covers 17 residues. The ends were cut back, 9 bases at V and 0 bases at J, with 19 bases in the middle. Germline V lookup: CDR1 SGHRS, CDR2 YFSETQ. Sample: PBMCs, mostly from graft donor cells, taken 360 days after TCRalphabeta/CD19-depleted stem cell transplant. The clonotype originates from a male patient between 2 and 15 years old who had a stem cell transplant for acute lymphoblastic leukemia, so the T cells may come from the graft donor. This chain connects TRBV5-1 to TRBJ2-6, with D perhaps assigned TRBD1 or TRBD2 (5 bases each). The CDR3 sequence is CANPTGQPSSGANVLTF. Written as DNA, the CDR3 is TGCGCCAACCCAACGGGGCAGCCTAGCTCTGGGGCCAACGTCCTGACTTTC.